This T cell receptor beta chain was documented in a study of cytomegalovirus exposure and HLA in healthy donors. Study at large: Among the approximately 400 donors who were genotyped, about 80% fell in the genetic ancestry cluster that is associated with self-reported Caucasian donors. Findings and caveats of the study: Immune exposure was documented only through CMV serostatus. The study labeled 164 TCR beta chains cytomegalovirus-associated. The study assumed roughly uniform donor sequencing depth for presence/absence analyses.

Primers included in the PCR were 60 Vbeta and 13 Jbeta primers. TCRdb's table, derived via immunoSEQ multiplex PCR, lists solely in-frame clones and lacks some. The data contain approximately 100,000 clones, 82% of them seen just once; the ten biggest clones take up about 1.5%. This CDR3 contains 14 residues. V lost 8 bases and J lost 4; bases outside the gene matches: 6. From germline, CDR1 is SNHLY and CDR2 FYNNEI. This clone was recorded a few times. What it binds is unknown. The source material was PBMCs. The chain recombines TRBV2 with TRBJ2-7; TRBD1 agrees at 12 bases. The source of this sequence is a man aged 45-65 years in good health and CMV-seronegative. CDR3 region: CASHRDRGRYEQYF. The CDR3 DNA sequence: TGTGCCAGCCACCGGGACAGGGGGCGATACGAGCAGTACTTC.